This T cell receptor beta chain was found in a study of immune evolution from preneoplasia to lung adenocarcinoma. Clones were read by immunoSEQ multiplex PCR, and TCRdb kept only the in-frame ones, dropping some. The sample lists more than 4,000 clones; 77% were seen once. V lost 4 bases, J lost 4 bases, and 9 bases stayed unmatched. CDR1 is SGHRS and CDR2 is YFSETQ in the germline V gene. This CDR3 has 15 residues. By sample share, this clone is large (0.1 to 1%). The TCR was taken from a person between 60 and 79 years old with lung adenocarcinoma. The V call is TRBV5-1, the J call TRBJ1-2; 8 bases fit TRBD1. The sample comprised FFPE adjacent normal lung tissue. CDR3 protein: CASSRPGQELYGYTF. As DNA, the CDR3 is TGCGCCAGCAGCCGACCGGGACAGGAGCTCTATGGCTACACCTTC.